What follows are 24 T cell receptor beta chains derived from one specimen sequenced in a study of blood T cells in healthy people across ages. Through a sample-barcoded 5' primer and a J-beta primer mix, a second PCR was run for roughly 6 to 12 cycles. A single record per CDR3 protein comes from TCRdb applying MiXCR to the 5' RACE reads. The sample includes about 780,000 distinct CDR3 sequences, around 45% of them seen just once. Sequenced material: blood. These receptors came from a man aged 80 or over in good health.

This clonotype was seen a few times. The chain is built from TRBV29-1 and TRBJ2-1; D may be TRBD2 (6 bases). The J call could be wrong; TRBJ2-7 is a better fit for the DNA end. The CDR3 extends over 19 amino acids. Germline CDR1 is SQVTM and CDR2 is ANQGSEA. This CDR3 is CSVEDRRGSLRSSYNEQYF. The CDR3 DNA reads TGCAGCGTTGAAGATCGGAGGGGTAGCCTAAGATCAAGCTACAATGAGCAGTACTTC.

The chain couples TRBV19 to TRBJ2-7; 14 bases are shared with TRBD2. Germline values: CDR1 LNHDA, CDR2 SQIVND (reference sequence). J was trimmed by 0 bases and V by 4 bases; bases with no gene match: 5. The CDR3 loop spans 17 amino acids. This CDR3 is CASSRGLAGERSYEQYF. Here the CDR3 DNA reads TGTGCCAGTAGTAGGGGACTAGCGGGAGAGCGCTCCTACGAGCAGTACTTC.

CDR3 residues: CSARTGGNRNEQFF. As DNA, the CDR3 is TGCAGTGCTAGGACAGGGGGCAATAGGAATGAGCAGTTCTTC. This chain uses TRBV20-1 with TRBJ2-1; TRBD1 agrees at 10 bases. Trimming removed 3 bases from V and 7 bases from J; junction bases left unmatched: 6. The germline V gene has CDR1 DFQATT and CDR2 SNEGSKA (reference sequence). CDR3 length equals 14 residues.

This clonotype appeared a few times. The CDR3 protein is CSAPGWGTQNIQYF. CDR3 nucleotides: TGCAGTGCTCCCGGGTGGGGGACTCAAAACATTCAGTACTTC. J is TRBJ2-4 and V is TRBV20-1; possible D gene TRBD2, 6 bases. Between the trimmed V and J ends, which lost 5 bases and 5 bases, there was a span of 16 bases. This CDR3 is 14 amino acids long. The V gene's germline CDR1 is DFQATT and CDR2 SNEGSKA (reference sequence).

In this sample, this clonotype turned up a few times. The V call is TRBV12-3 or TRBV12-4, the J call TRBJ2-1, with a possible D match to TRBD2 (6 bases). V was pared by 5 bases and J by 10 bases, with 21 bases between. The CDR3 extends over 15 amino acids. The CDR3 reads CASSLRDGGNLEQFF. The CDR3 bases are TGTGCCAGCAGTCTTCGGGACGGCGGGAATTTAGAGCAGTTCTTC.

This rearrangement joins TRBV27 to TRBJ2-3; TRBD2 matches 15 bases. Unmatched junction bases numbered 9, after V lost 4 bases and J lost 10 bases. The CDR3 runs to 16 residues. Germline V gene data show CDR1 as MNHEY and CDR2 as SMNVEV (reference sequence). The CDR3 sequence: CASSSGPGLAGGAQYF. The CDR3 DNA follows: TGTGCCAGCAGTTCGGGGCCGGGACTAGCGGGAGGTGCGCAGTATTTT.

This clonotype appeared a few times. This chain joins TRBV28 and TRBJ2-5; 8 nucleotides align to TRBD1. Germline values: CDR1 MDHEN, CDR2 SYDVKM. CDR3 length equals 16 residues. Trimming cost V 6 bases and J 4 bases; bases outside gene matches: 13. The CDR3 DNA sequence: TGTGCCAGCAGCTTTACCGGGACAGGTTATGGAGAGACCCAGTACTTC. It encodes CASSFTGTGYGETQYF.

The chain uses TRBV7-2 and TRBJ2-3; maybe TRBD2 (5 bases). V was trimmed by 1 base and J by 4 bases, leaving 12 bases between them. The CDR3 runs 15 residues. The germline V gene has CDR1 SGHTA and CDR2 FQGNSA. The CDR3 bases are TGTGCCAGCAGCTTAGGAGGGATTAGTGCAGATACGCAGTATTTT. It codes for CASSLGGISADTQYF.

This clonotype was picked up many times. The chain uses TRBV20-1 and TRBJ2-1; possible D gene TRBD2, 6 bases. The CDR3 has 13 amino acids. Germline lookup yields CDR1 DFQATT and CDR2 SNEGSKA (reference sequence). V was trimmed by 6 bases and J by 7 bases, leaving 16 bases between them. CDR3 sequence (DNA): TGCAGTGCCTCACATTGGGGGGAAAATGAGCAGTTCTTC. Translated, it gives CSASHWGENEQFF.

The sample holds many counts of this clonotype. The genes are TRBV5-1 and TRBJ2-7; 7 bases are shared with TRBD2. Trimming removed 4 bases from V and 5 bases from J; junction bases left unmatched: 0. The CDR3 is 11 amino acids. The germline gives CDR1 SGHRS, CDR2 YFSETQ. The CDR3 DNA reads TGCGCCAGCAGCGGGACTAACGAGCAGTACTTC. Translation: CASSGTNEQYF.

This clonotype was found once. An end of the junction differs from the germline gene, which may be a read error. The V call is TRBV6-2 or TRBV6-3, the J call TRBJ2-1; 7 bases align to TRBD2. Germline CDR1 is MNHEY and CDR2 is SVGEGT. The CDR3 spans 15 residues. CDR3 region: CASSFRGSSYSEQFF. CDR3 DNA: TGTGCCAGCAGTTTCCGCGGGAGCTCCTACAGTGAGCAGTTCTTC.

The rearrangement links TRBV12-3 or TRBV12-4 to TRBJ1-6; a possible D gene is TRBD1 (6 bases). V lost 6 bases to trimming and J lost 6 bases, with 15 bases between them. This CDR3 has 15 amino acids. CDR3 sequence (DNA): TGTGCCAGCAGGTCTTTAACAGGGAGTAATTCACCCCTCCACTTT. Encoded protein: CASRSLTGSNSPLHF.

The CDR3 coding sequence is TGCAGTGCTAGAAAGGGTGTAGGCACCGGGGAGCTGTTTTTT. Residues: CSARKGVGTGELFF. The chain employs TRBV20-1 and TRBJ2-2; no firm D call. The V gene lost 2 bases and the J gene lost 4 bases, with 11 bases spanning the gap. The CDR3 length is 14 residues. Looked up from germline, CDR1 is DFQATT and CDR2 is SNEGSKA (reference sequence).

This clonotype was observed a handful of times. The chain carries TRBV29-1 and TRBJ2-2, with 9 positions matching TRBD2. Germline CDR1 is SQVTM and CDR2 is ANQGSEA. The CDR3 contains 13 residues. V lost 6 bases, J lost 7 bases, and 6 bases stayed unmatched. CDR3 region: CSVRASGDGELFF. DNA for the CDR3: TGCAGCGTGCGGGCTAGCGGGGACGGGGAGCTGTTTTTT.

The V and J genes are TRBV14 and TRBJ2-1; possibly TRBD2 for D (6 bases). V was pared by 0 bases and J by 8 bases, with 8 bases between. CDR3 size: 13 residues. Germline loops: CDR1 SGHDN, CDR2 FVKESK. The chain's CDR3 is CASSQEGRHEQFF. CDR3 DNA: TGTGCCAGCAGCCAAGAGGGGAGGCATGAGCAGTTCTTC.

This clonotype was observed many times. The chain employs TRBV6-5 and TRBJ2-1, with D uncertain. Germline assignment: CDR1 MNHEY and CDR2 SVGAGI. CDR3 length: 13 residues. The germline V and J ends were trimmed by 6 bases and 14 bases, with 20 bases remaining between them. The CDR3 DNA follows: TGTGCCAGCAGCGTGGTGAGGACGGCCGGTGAGTTCTTC. As protein: CASSVVRTAGEFF.

The CDR3 sequence: CASSLGASGEETQYF. In DNA form, the CDR3 reads TGTGCCAGCAGCTTAGGCGCTTCGGGGGAAGAGACCCAGTACTTC. The chain carries TRBV7-6 and TRBJ2-5; D may be TRBD2 (6 bases). The germline V and J ends were trimmed by 1 base and 3 bases, with 12 bases remaining between them. This CDR3 has 15 residues. Per the germline V gene, CDR1 is SGHVS and CDR2 is FNYEAQ.

At least ten counts were recorded for this clonotype. This sequence joins TRBV9 and TRBJ2-1; D gene uncertain. CDR3 size: 13 residues. Germline values: CDR1 SGDLS, CDR2 YYNGEE. V was pared by 0 bases and J by 5 bases, with 6 bases between. CDR3: CASSVGPDNEQFF. CDR3 in DNA: TGTGCCAGCAGCGTAGGTCCCGACAATGAGCAGTTCTTC.

This clonotype was counted many times. This sequence joins TRBV5-1 and TRBJ2-2; 7 bases match TRBD1. J gave up 4 bases and V 3 bases, and 6 bases lay outside the gene matches. Looked up from germline, CDR1 is SGHRS and CDR2 is YFSETQ. The CDR3 runs to 15 residues. CDR3 sequence: CASSSRQGSTGELFF. Written as DNA, the CDR3 is TGCGCCAGCAGCTCTAGACAGGGAAGCACCGGGGAGCTGTTTTTT.

This clonotype was seen ten or more times. V usage is TRBV12-3 or TRBV12-4 and J usage is TRBJ2-6, with D unclear. Trimming took 6 bases from V and 2 from J, leaving 5 bases between them. CDR3 length: 13 amino acids. The CDR3 here is CASSKAGANVLTF. DNA for the CDR3: TGTGCCAGCAGCAAGGCTGGGGCCAACGTCCTGACTTTC.

V gene TRBV10-3 combines with J gene TRBJ2-6, with D maybe TRBD2 (6 bases). Germline lookup yields CDR1 ENHRY and CDR2 SYGVKD. The V end lost 6 bases, the J end lost 2 bases, and 11 bases lay between the germline ends. CDR3 length: 15 amino acids. The chain's CDR3 is CAIREGFTGANVLTF. CDR3 DNA: TGTGCCATCAGGGAGGGATTTACTGGGGCCAACGTCCTGACTTTC.

This clonotype was detected ten times or more. The chain has TRBV7-9 and TRBJ2-6, with 7 bases matching TRBD1. V shed 5 bases and J 0 bases; nucleotides not matched to a gene: 10. The CDR3 length is 18 residues. The germline gives CDR1 SEHNR, CDR2 FQNEAQ (reference sequence). CDR3 DNA sequence: TGTGCCAGCAGCCGCCCCCGGGACAGCTTCTCTGGGGCCAACGTCCTGACTTTC. This translates into CASSRPRDSFSGANVLTF.

Worth noting for this clonotype: Relative to the germline gene, one junction end is altered; a read error may explain this. The chain has TRBV18 and TRBJ2-1; TRBD2 aligns across 12 bases. The length of the CDR3 is 15 residues. Germline CDR1 KGHSH, CDR2 LQKENI. Here the CDR3 DNA reads TGTGCCAACTCACCAGATAGGACTAGCGGGACCCCTCTGTTCTTC. Translation gives CANSPDRTSGTPLFF.

This sequence joins TRBV15 and TRBJ2-7; no clear D. The J call may be incorrect, as the DNA end agrees better with TRBJ2-5. CDR1 and CDR2 (germline): LNHNV, YYDKDF (reference sequence). CDR3 length: 15 residues. The CDR3 is CATSRDRRGGETQYF. CDR3 sequence (DNA): TGTGCCACCAGCAGAGATCGTAGAGGCGGAGAGACCCAGTACTTC.